This note documents a single T cell receptor (beta chain) sequence. A few counts support this clone. The target of this receptor is not known. It has no much larger one-base neighbor in the sample; base qualities were not kept. The entire amount of isolated RNA was reverse transcribed using the High Capacity cDNA Reverse Transcription Kit, so the sequenced TCRB transcripts were expressed ones. Naive, central memory and regulatory T cell samples underwent deep immunoSEQ sequencing, averaging about 3.3 million total reads per sample. Sorted cells were lysed in RLT buffer, and RNA was extracted using DNase-treated RNeasy Micro or Mini kits according to cell number. To prevent cross-contamination, each cell subset was processed individually, whereas patient and healthy donor samples were processed jointly. TCRB sequences were amplified from cDNA with the immunoSEQ multiplex PCR, producing 87-bp fragments spanning the CDR3 region. Amplicons were sequenced on the Illumina HiSeq platform. The original methods were these. PCR bias was computationally corrected using synthetic template baselines, reads within Hamming distance 2 were collapsed, and singletons that could not be merged were discarded. By aligning reads against IMGT, V, D and J genes, CDR3 length, and insertions or deletions at six rearrangement sites were assigned. Within each subset, clonotype counts were normalized to sorted cell number, and only after that were true diversity and Gini coefficients computed with the tcR R package. The overlap coefficient, calculated on TCRB nucleotide sequences, was used to quantify repertoire sharing. As a proxy for the pre-selection repertoire, out-of-frame TCRB sequences from naive cells were analyzed. Sourced from immuneACCESS, this table was stored by TCRdb with only in-frame sequences that have V and J called. A share of the clones is absent; for the studies checked, an unresolved V gene accounts for under half, and the remainder has no known explanation. Clonal size and the V and J genes are those of that table, whereas D and trimming came from the DNA. This sample is represented by about 660,000 clones; more than 13% of them were singletons. Together, the top ten hold 0.04% of the sample.

The V and J ends are trimmed by 1 base and 5 bases, leaving 3 bases between them. In the germline V gene, CDR1 corresponds to SGHDT and CDR2 to YYEEEE. The cysteine opens and the phenylalanine closes a CDR3 of 11 amino acids. The DNA shown is the 33-base CDR3, in frame from base 1. These data originate in a study of beta chain features in type 1 diabetes (dated by TCRdb to 2016 to 2019). At the level of the whole study: Mean age, gender distribution, total cell number and subset yield were not different between patients and healthy donors. A total of 85 million to 140 million sorted cells were examined across all samples, and a strong correlation was observed between cell number per subset and RNA yield. In the study, recently diagnosed type 1 diabetes patients and matched healthy donors were compared on the TCRB repertoires of their sorted circulating CD4+ T cell subsets. Regulatory and stem cell-like memory subsets were obtained from only 8 patients and roughly 8 healthy donors, while naive and central memory subsets were obtained from all 30 or so donors.

Study-level results and caveats: PCR may preferentially amplify shorter templates, but because patient and control samples were amplified and corrected together, any resulting skew would affect both groups equally. At VDJ recombination sites, patients with type 1 diabetes made fewer insertions and deleted more nucleotides, a pattern implying thymic rearrangement abnormalities. Because cDNA was sequenced instead of genomic DNA, highly expressing activated cells could be over-represented, though the groups showed no difference in activation or CD3 levels. Because the HLA sub-analyses included only small numbers of individuals, any influence of HLA type on TCRB rearrangement was left unresolved. In all four CD4+ subsets, TCRB CDR3 length was moderately but significantly shorter in type 1 diabetes patients. The naive, central memory and regulatory TCRB repertoires appeared to resemble one another more closely among patients than among healthy donors.

A single peripheral blood draw of 90 to 150 mL on average was collected from each donor into heparinised tubes. Using a panel that included CD45RO, CCR7, CD25, CD127, CD95 and CD27, naive, central memory, regulatory and stem cell-like memory CD4+ T cells were sorted on a BD FACSAria II. All sorted populations exceeded 95% purity. PBMCs were isolated immediately by Lymphoprep density gradient centrifugation and stained directly without culture. So that batch effects would be minimized, each experiment stained and sorted samples in pairs, pairing one healthy donor with one patient. The chain is assembled from TRBV5-6 and TRBJ2-5; the D gene is unclear. Sequencing was carried out using naive CD4+ T cells from blood. The cell subset or site label, as the study defines it: true naive CD4+ T cells. This TCR was sampled from a man younger than 35 with type 1 diabetes. The CDR3 loop reads CASSLMETQYF. The DNA is TGTGCCAGCAGCTTGATGGAGACCCAGTACTTC.